The 28 T cell receptor beta chains below come from one sample, sequenced in a study of post-analysis software for immune sequencing data. Unique-molecular-identifier-tagged TCR beta cDNA libraries were used. TCRdb recomputed calls from the PCR reads with MiXCR, one row per CDR3 protein. The sample lists roughly 730,000 distinct CDR3 sequences; 25% to 30% were seen once. Findings of the study overall: Patients had higher frequencies than controls of about five TRBV segments, including TRBV5-6, TRBV5-1 and TRBV20-1.

Their target antigens are unknown. The sequencing sample was made of blood. All receptors derive from a girl aged 5 to 17 with multiple sclerosis.

The table lists this clonotype with a few counts. This sequence joins TRBV20-1 and TRBJ2-7, with 9 positions matching TRBD1. This CDR3 spans 13 amino acids. J lost 2 bases, V lost 3 bases, and 2 bases had no gene match. CDR1 and CDR2 from the germline V gene are DFQATT and SNEGSKA (reference sequence). The CDR3 reads CSARGTGTYEQYF. CDR3 DNA: TGCAGTGCTAGGGGGACAGGGACCTACGAGCAGTACTTC.

In this sample, this clonotype turned up a few times. The chain has TRBV5-6 and TRBJ2-4, with 8 bases identical to TRBD1. This CDR3 contains 15 residues. The ends lost 4 bases at V and 0 bases at J; junction bases unmatched: 3. Germline V gene sequence: CDR1 SGHDT, CDR2 YYEEEE. CDR3 bases: TGTGCCAGCAGCCTACAGGGGGGAGCCAAAAACATTCAGTACTTC. It encodes CASSLQGGAKNIQYF.

A few counts support this clonotype. The J gene is TRBJ1-4, the V gene TRBV19; no clear D gene. V was pared by 3 bases and J by 8 bases, with 13 bases between. CDR1 is LNHDA, CDR2 SQIVND, per germline (reference sequence). The CDR3 has 14 residues. The CDR3 reads CASSIRTAGEKLFF. CDR3 nucleotide sequence: TGTGCCAGTAGTATTCGGACCGCGGGGGAAAAACTGTTTTTT.

The gene calls are TRBV29-1 and TRBJ2-7; D is perhaps TRBD2 (8 bases). Germline lookup yields CDR1 SQVTM and CDR2 ANQGSEA. V lost 4 bases and J lost 7, with 20 bases in between. The CDR3 runs to 14 residues. CDR3 amino acids: CSVGLARRTGEQYF. For the CDR3, the DNA is TGCAGCGTTGGACTAGCGAGGAGGACAGGAGAGCAGTACTTC.

This clonotype was detected ten times or more. This rearrangement joins TRBV4-3 to TRBJ2-7; no clear D gene. Trimming stripped 2 bases from V and 3 bases from J, with 8 bases between. CDR1 is LGHNA, CDR2 YSLEER, per germline. CDR3 length: 13 residues. The CDR3 sequence is CASSQSRSYEQYF. CDR3 in DNA: TGCGCCAGCAGCCAAAGTCGGAGCTACGAGCAGTACTTC.

The chain carries TRBV20-1 and TRBJ2-3, with D maybe TRBD2 (5 bases). V was cut by 0 bases and J by 2 bases, with 12 bases left in between. Germline V gene data show CDR1 as DFQATT and CDR2 as SNEGSKA (reference sequence). CDR3 size: 15 residues. In nucleotides, the CDR3 is TGCAGTGCTAGAGATGCAGAGGGTCCCACAGATACGCAGTATTTT. Its protein product is CSARDAEGPTDTQYF.

The chain joins TRBV2 to TRBJ2-7, with 7 nucleotides matching TRBD2. V shed 5 bases and J 0 bases; nucleotides not matched to a gene: 10. This CDR3 comprises 16 residues. CDR1 is SNHLY and CDR2 is FYNNEI in the germline V gene. The CDR3 nucleotides read TGTGCCAGCAGTCCCCCCCCCGGGAGGAGCTCCTACGAGCAGTACTTC. This gives the protein CASSPPPGRSSYEQYF.

This clonotype came up many times. The gene calls are TRBV4-3 and TRBJ2-5; a weak D match, TRBD2 (7 bases). The CDR3 has 17 residues. Germline CDR1 reads LGHNA; CDR2 reads YSLEER. V lost 0 bases and J 3 bases, leaving 17 bases between the germline ends. The CDR3 reads CASSQDSGGGREETQYF. Written as DNA, the CDR3 is TGCGCCAGCAGCCAAGACTCCGGGGGCGGGAGAGAAGAGACCCAGTACTTC.

This clonotype has at least ten counts. The V call is TRBV18, the J call TRBJ2-7; the D is unclear. CDR3 size: 13 residues. Germline-derived CDR1 and CDR2 are KGHSH and LQKENI. The V and J ends lost 3 bases and 0 bases respectively, with 6 bases between them. This CDR3 is CASSPPSSYEQYF. CDR3 coding DNA: TGTGCCAGCTCACCCCCTAGCTCCTACGAGCAGTACTTC.

This clonotype was seen only once. This chain joins TRBV20-1 and TRBJ1-1, with a tentative D call TRBD1 (5 bases). The CDR3 sequence is 12 residues long. Per germline, CDR1 DFQATT and CDR2 SNEGSKA (reference sequence). V lost 6 bases and J lost 7, with 15 bases in between. This CDR3 is CSAPGTADEAFF. CDR3 in DNA: TGCAGTGCGCCCGGGACTGCTGATGAAGCTTTCTTT.

Details on this clonotype: Germline and junction disagree at one end, which may indicate a read error. The V and J genes are TRBV20-1 and TRBJ2-3, with D perhaps matching TRBD2 (6 bases). Germline V gives CDR1 DFQATT, CDR2 SNEGSKA (reference sequence). CDR3 size: 15 residues. In DNA form, the CDR3 reads TGTAGTGCTAGCTTAGCGGCAGCTTACACAGATACGCAGTATTTT. This encodes CSASLAAAYTDTQYF.

This clonotype was recorded a few times. The V gene is TRBV10-3, the J gene TRBJ2-1, with 9 bases matching TRBD2. Trimming removed 1 base from V and 9 bases from J; junction bases left unmatched: 10. Germline V gene data show CDR1 as ENHRY and CDR2 as SYGVKD. The CDR3 is 16 residues long. The CDR3 here is CAISEFSSGELAEQFF. The CDR3 nucleotides read TGTGCCATCAGTGAGTTTTCTAGCGGGGAGCTTGCTGAGCAGTTCTTC.

This clonotype was counted many times. The J gene is TRBJ2-3, the V gene TRBV2; D is ambiguous. V lost 6 bases, J lost 5 bases, and 6 bases lay in between. In germline, CDR1 is SNHLY, CDR2 FYNNEI. The CDR3 contains 11 residues. The CDR3 spells CASRGGDTQYF. The CDR3 bases are TGTGCCAGCAGGGGTGGAGATACGCAGTATTTT.

This clonotype showed up just a few times. The genes are TRBV6-2 or TRBV6-3 and TRBJ2-3; tentatively, D is TRBD1 or TRBD2 (6 bases each). Deletions cut 7 bases from V and 0 bases from J, with 14 bases between. The CDR3 runs 15 residues. The germline V gene encodes CDR1 MNHEY and CDR2 SVGEGT. The CDR3 loop reads CASTPLGGSTDTQYF. The CDR3 DNA is TGTGCCAGCACCCCTTTAGGGGGGAGCACAGATACGCAGTATTTT.

The chain is built from TRBV28 and TRBJ2-7, with D maybe TRBD2 (5 bases). Germline loops: CDR1 MDHEN, CDR2 SYDVKM. The CDR3 runs 17 residues. The V end lost 2 bases, the J end lost 1 base, and 18 bases lay between the germline ends. The CDR3 sequence is CASSLGSVGANSYEQYF. CDR3 DNA sequence: TGTGCCAGCAGTTTAGGGTCCGTGGGAGCGAATTCCTACGAGCAGTACTTC.

This clonotype was seen many times. The chain carries TRBV7-2 and TRBJ2-7, with TRBD1 as a possible D gene (6 bases). CDR1 SGHTA and CDR2 FQGNSA come from the germline V gene. The CDR3 is made up of 12 amino acids. The ends were cut back, 5 bases at V and 3 bases at J, with 8 bases in the middle. CDR3 DNA: TGTGCCAGCAGCCAGACAGGCTACGAGCAGTACTTC. Translating gives CASSQTGYEQYF.

This clonotype was seen at least ten times. The rearrangement links TRBV29-1 to TRBJ2-5; 7 bases match TRBD2. The CDR3 has 12 residues. J gave up 3 bases and V 7 bases, and 5 bases lay outside the gene matches. CDR1 and CDR2 (germline): SQVTM, ANQGSEA. CDR3 protein: CSALLAKETQYF. The CDR3 bases are TGCAGCGCACTACTAGCGAAAGAGACCCAGTACTTC.

J is TRBJ2-1 and V is TRBV10-3; 7 nucleotides match TRBD2. The J segment lost 10 bases and the V segment lost 11 bases, leaving 20 bases of the junction unmatched. CDR1 is ENHRY and CDR2 is SYGVKD in the germline V gene. The CDR3 runs to 15 residues. The CDR3 sequence: CAASLAAGPGVEQFF. CDR3 coding DNA: TGTGCCGCATCCCTAGCGGCGGGGCCCGGTGTGGAGCAGTTCTTC.

The CDR3 nucleotides are TGCGCCAGCAGCTTCGGGGAGCCCGGGGAGCTGTTTTTT. As protein: CASSFGEPGELFF. The chain combines TRBV5-1 with TRBJ2-2; a possible D gene is TRBD2 (5 bases). In germline, CDR1 is SGHRS, CDR2 YFSETQ. The CDR3 length is 13 residues. Trimming stripped 2 bases from V and 6 bases from J, with 8 bases between.

In this sample, this clonotype turned up a few times. V usage is TRBV20-1 and J usage is TRBJ1-2; 7 bases map to TRBD1. There are 13 residues in the CDR3. Germline V gene sequence: CDR1 DFQATT, CDR2 SNEGSKA (reference sequence). V lost 4 bases, J lost 2 bases, and 4 bases stayed unmatched. DNA for the CDR3: TGCAGTGCTAAGATAGGGGGCAACTATGGCTACACCTTC. This gives the protein CSAKIGGNYGYTF.

This sequence joins TRBV10-3 and TRBJ2-3; D perhaps matches TRBD2 (6 bases). The germline V gene has CDR1 ENHRY and CDR2 SYGVKD. This CDR3 has 19 residues. Trimming cost V 2 bases and J 0 bases, with 21 bases left between them. The CDR3 spells CAISERGFPQGTSTDTQYF. CDR3 bases: TGTGCCATCAGTGAGCGGGGGTTCCCCCAGGGAACAAGCACAGATACGCAGTATTTT.

This clonotype occurred a few times. This sequence joins TRBV7-2 and TRBJ2-5; 8 nucleotides agree with TRBD1. The junction had 4 bases not matched to a gene; V was cut back by 5 bases and J by 2 bases. The CDR3 has 14 residues. In germline, CDR1 is SGHTA, CDR2 FQGNSA. The CDR3 sequence: CASSDHRGQETQYF. DNA for the CDR3: TGTGCCAGCAGCGATCACAGGGGGCAAGAGACCCAGTACTTC.

Concerning this clonotype: The junction does not match germline at one end; this may be a read error. The chain is built from TRBV28 and TRBJ2-1; no definite D call. Germline values: CDR1 MDHEN, CDR2 SYDVKM. This CDR3 comprises 14 residues. The DNA of the CDR3 is TGTGCCAGCAGCTTATCAGTGGGGTACAATGAGCAGTTCTTC. Translation: CASSLSVGYNEQFF.

The chain couples TRBV5-1 to TRBJ2-1; possibly TRBD1 or TRBD2 for D (5 bases each). The closer fit of TRBJ2-7 to the DNA end suggests the J call may be wrong. Germline V gene data show CDR1 as SGHRS and CDR2 as YFSETQ. The CDR3 loop spans 19 amino acids. CDR3 region: CASSLYGTRGPGFYNEQYF. The DNA for the CDR3 is TGCGCCAGCAGCTTGTACGGTACTCGGGGCCCAGGCTTCTACAATGAGCAGTACTTC.

The sample holds a few counts of this clonotype. The V and J genes are TRBV27 and TRBJ1-6, with D possibly being TRBD1 (5 bases). Germline CDR1 is MNHEY and CDR2 is SMNVEV (reference sequence). V was cut by 6 bases and J by 4 bases, with 19 bases left in between. This CDR3 is 17 amino acids long. CDR3 amino acids: CASSRKPPTVYNSPLHF. The CDR3 bases are TGTGCCAGCAGCCGAAAGCCCCCGACAGTTTATAATTCACCCCTCCACTTT.

The rearrangement links TRBV12-3 or TRBV12-4 to TRBJ2-3; tentative D call: TRBD1 (6 bases). V lost 5 bases, J lost 1 base, and 10 bases lay in between. The CDR3 runs 14 residues. The CDR3, as DNA: TGTGCCAGCAGTAAACAGGGCGGCACAGATACGCAGTATTTT. Translated: CASSKQGGTDTQYF.

The sample holds many counts of this clonotype. The chain recombines TRBV14 with TRBJ2-1; 7 nucleotides match TRBD1. Germline CDR1 is SGHDN and CDR2 is FVKESK. This CDR3 is built from 13 residues. V shed 4 bases, J shed 13 bases, and the junction held 10 bases outside the gene matches. The CDR3 loop is CASSPFAQGTQFF. For the CDR3, the DNA is TGTGCCAGCAGCCCATTTGCACAGGGGACACAGTTCTTC. Supplemented by reference TRBV14 and TRBJ2-1, the full variable domain reads EAGVTQFPSHSVIEKGQTVTLRCDPISGHDNLYWYRRVMGKEIKFLLHFVKESKQDESGMPNNRFLAERTGGTYSTLKVQPAELEDSGVYFCASSPFAQGTQFFGPGTRLTVL.

This chain joins TRBV7-9 and TRBJ2-1; the D is unclear. The germline V and J ends were trimmed by 4 bases and 0 bases, with 10 bases remaining between them. CDR1 is SEHNR, CDR2 FQNEAQ, per germline (reference sequence). The CDR3 consists of 15 residues. CDR3 protein: CASSSKAGSYNEQFF. The CDR3 nucleotides are TGTGCCAGCAGCTCGAAAGCAGGCTCCTACAATGAGCAGTTCTTC. Combining the CDR3 with reference TRBV7-9 and TRBJ2-1 gives the whole variable domain DTGVSQNPRHKITKRGQNVTFRCDPISEHNRLYWYRQTLGQGPEFLTYFQNEAQLEKSRLLSDRFSAERPKGSFSTLEIQRTEQGDSAMYLCASSSKAGSYNEQFFGPGTRLTVL.